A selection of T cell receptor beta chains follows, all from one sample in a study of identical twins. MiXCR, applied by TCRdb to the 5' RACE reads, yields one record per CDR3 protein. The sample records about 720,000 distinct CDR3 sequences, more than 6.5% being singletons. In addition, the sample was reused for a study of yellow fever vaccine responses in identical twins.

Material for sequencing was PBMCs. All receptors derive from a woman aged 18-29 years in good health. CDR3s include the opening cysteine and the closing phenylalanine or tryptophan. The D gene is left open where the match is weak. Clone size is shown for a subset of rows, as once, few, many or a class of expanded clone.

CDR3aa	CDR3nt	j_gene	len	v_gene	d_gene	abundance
CSANRDRGIYEQYF	TGCAGTGCTAACCGGGACAGGGGGATTTACGAGCAGTACTTC	TRBJ2-7	14	TRBV20-1	TRBD1	NA
CSVEGGNTEAFF	TGCAGCGTTGAAGGAGGGAACACTGAAGCTTTCTTT	TRBJ1-1	12	TRBV29-1	NA	many
CASSGHGFGLAGVGSGELFF	TGCGCCAGCAGCGGACACGGATTCGGACTAGCGGGAGTCGGGTCCGGGGAGCTGTTTTTT	TRBJ2-2	20	TRBV5-1	TRBD2	NA
CAISEPQGTAEHPGYEQYF	TGTGCCATCAGTGAGCCCCAGGGGACTGCAGAACACCCGGGGTACGAGCAGTACTTC	TRBJ2-7	19	TRBV10-3	NA	many
CSGREGSGNTIYF	TGCAGCGGGCGAGAAGGGAGTGGAAACACCATATATTTT	TRBJ1-3	13	TRBV29-1	NA	few
CASSSTPFQDRGFDEQFF	TGTGCCAGCAGTTCTACCCCTTTCCAGGACAGGGGCTTCGATGAGCAGTTCTTC	TRBJ2-1	18	TRBV27	TRBD1	few
CASSPRSGMRTDTQYF	TGTGCCAGCAGCCCGAGAAGCGGGATGCGCACAGATACGCAGTATTTT	TRBJ2-3	16	TRBV11-3	TRBD2	few
CASSQDDTGGPYEQYF	TGTGCCAGCAGCCAAGATGATACGGGGGGGCCGTACGAGCAGTACTTC	TRBJ2-7	16	TRBV4-2	TRBD2	many
CASRKGSYNEQFF	TGTGCCAGCAGGAAAGGCTCCTACAATGAGCAGTTCTTC	TRBJ2-1	13	TRBV7-9	NA	many
CASSAKTWSGGEQFF	TGTGCCAGCAGCGCCAAAACCTGGAGCGGTGGTGAGCAGTTCTTC	TRBJ2-1	15	TRBV7-8	NA	few
CASSFGRTYEQYF	TGTGCCAGCAGTTTCGGGCGGACCTACGAGCAGTACTTC	TRBJ2-7	13	TRBV12-3/TRBV12-4	NA	many
CATSDMSSGRRGVGDTQYF	TGTGCCACCAGTGATATGTCTAGCGGGAGGAGAGGCGTTGGGGATACGCAGTATTTT	TRBJ2-3	19	TRBV24-1	TRBD2	few
CASSQVTGGYNNEQFF	TGCGCCAGCAGCCAAGTAACAGGGGGCTACAACAATGAGCAGTTCTTC	TRBJ2-1	16	TRBV4-3	TRBD1	NA
CASSLDGRREETQYF	TGTGCCAGCAGCTTAGATGGGCGTCGGGAAGAGACCCAGTACTTC	TRBJ2-5	15	TRBV7-2	NA	NA
CASSQSDRLNTEAFF	TGTGCCAGCAGCCAATCGGACAGATTGAACACTGAAGCTTTCTTT	TRBJ1-1	15	TRBV3-1	NA	few
CATIIGGRPSNEQFF	TGTGCCACCATCATCGGGGGCCGGCCCTCCAATGAGCAGTTCTTC	TRBJ2-1	15	TRBV15	NA	few
CASKLGQTNTEAFF	TGCGCCAGCAAATTGGGGCAGACGAACACTGAAGCTTTCTTT	TRBJ1-1	14	TRBV5-1	NA	many
CASRPGADPYNEQFF	TGTGCCAGCAGACCAGGGGCAGACCCCTACAATGAGCAGTTCTTC	TRBJ2-1	15	TRBV25-1	NA	few
CASSLEVVNTEAFF	TGTGCCAGCAGCTTAGAGGTAGTGAACACTGAAGCTTTCTTT	TRBJ1-1	14	TRBV7-9	NA	few
CASSLGIDRGPYNEQFF	TGTGCCAGCAGCTTAGGAATCGACAGGGGTCCCTACAATGAGCAGTTCTTC	TRBJ2-1	17	TRBV7-6	TRBD1	many
CASSEGTGPGELFF	TGTGCCAGCAGTGAAGGGACAGGGCCCGGGGAGCTGTTTTTT	TRBJ2-2	14	TRBV2	TRBD1	many
CASSFLTFADTDTQYF	TGCGCCAGCAGCTTCCTGACTTTTGCGGACACAGATACGCAGTATTTT	TRBJ2-3	16	TRBV5-1	NA	many
CASSWLGNTGELFF	TGTGCCAGCAGCTGGTTGGGGAACACCGGGGAGCTGTTTTTT	TRBJ2-2	14	TRBV7-9	NA	few
CATSDPTGRGETQYF	TGTGCCACCAGTGATCCGACAGGGCGGGGCGAGACCCAGTACTTC	TRBJ2-5	15	TRBV24-1	NA	few
CATSPREGPDTQYF	TGTGCCACCAGCCCCCGGGAGGGCCCAGATACGCAGTATTTT	TRBJ2-3	14	TRBV24-1	TRBD2	NA
CASSWGRGLDNEQFF	TGTGCCAGCAGCTGGGGCAGGGGGCTGGACAATGAGCAGTTCTTC	TRBJ2-1	15	TRBV6-1	TRBD1	NA
CASRPQTSGGETQYF	TGTGCCAGCAGGCCCCAGACTAGTGGGGGAGAGACCCAGTACTTC	TRBJ2-5	15	TRBV2	NA	few
CSASFPVPYEQYF	TGCAGTGCTAGCTTCCCAGTTCCCTACGAGCAGTACTTC	TRBJ2-7	13	TRBV20-1	NA	NA
CASSPGEVYGYTF	TGTGCCAGCAGCCCAGGGGAGGTTTATGGCTACACCTTC	TRBJ1-2	13	TRBV27	NA	few